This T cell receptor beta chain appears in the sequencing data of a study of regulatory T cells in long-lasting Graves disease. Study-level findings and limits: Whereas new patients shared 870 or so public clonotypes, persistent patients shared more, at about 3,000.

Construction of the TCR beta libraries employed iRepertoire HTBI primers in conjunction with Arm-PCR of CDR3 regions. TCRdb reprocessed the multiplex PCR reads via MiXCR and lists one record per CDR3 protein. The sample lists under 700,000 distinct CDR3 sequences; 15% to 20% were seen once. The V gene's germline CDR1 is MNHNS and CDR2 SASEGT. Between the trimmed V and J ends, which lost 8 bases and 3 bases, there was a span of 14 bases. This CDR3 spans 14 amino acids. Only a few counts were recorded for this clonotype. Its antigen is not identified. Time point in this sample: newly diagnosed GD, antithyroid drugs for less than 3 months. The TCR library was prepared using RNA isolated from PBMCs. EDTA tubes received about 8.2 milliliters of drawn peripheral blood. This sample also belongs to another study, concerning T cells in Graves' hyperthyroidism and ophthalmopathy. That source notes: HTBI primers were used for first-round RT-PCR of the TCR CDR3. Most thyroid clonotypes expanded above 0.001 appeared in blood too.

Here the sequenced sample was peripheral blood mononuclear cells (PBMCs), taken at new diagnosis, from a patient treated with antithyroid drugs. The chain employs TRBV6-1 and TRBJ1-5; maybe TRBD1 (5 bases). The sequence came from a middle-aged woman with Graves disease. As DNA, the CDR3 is TGTGCCAGCGCGGGGATTGGGACCAATCAGCCCCAGCATTTT. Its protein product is CASAGIGTNQPQHF.